Presented here are 23 T cell receptor beta chains from one specimen sequenced in a study of T cell clonality in common variable immunodeficiency. This table comes from immunoSEQ multiplex PCR, and its TCRdb copy is limited to in-frame clones, with some not included. The sample includes about 34,000 clones, none of them occurring once. The specimen sequenced was peripheral blood mononuclear cells. These TCRs come from a person between 18 and 75 years old in good health.

This clone was seen many times. The chain's CDR3 is CSARALAGTSSYEQYF. CDR3 DNA (partial): TGCAGTGCTAGGGCCCTGGCAGGGACAAGCTCCTACGAG. The chain links TRBV20-1 to TRBJ2-7; possible D gene TRBD1, 6 bases. The read ends 3 residues early relative to the CDR3; the germline J gene fills the gap. The CDR3 loop spans 16 amino acids. Trimming removed 3 bases at V and 0 bases at J, with 18 bases between. Per the germline V gene, CDR1 is DFQATT and CDR2 is SNEGSKA (reference sequence).

This clone was picked up many times. The read stops 3 residues short of the end of the CDR3; the missing end is completed from the germline J gene. The rearrangement uses TRBV20-1 and TRBJ2-1; the match to TRBD2 covers 13 bases. The J segment lost 5 bases and the V segment lost 5 bases, leaving 3 bases of the junction unmatched. Germline CDR1 reads DFQATT; CDR2 reads SNEGSKA (reference sequence). This CDR3 has 14 amino acids. Here the CDR3 reads CSALGLAGDNEQFF. CDR3 DNA, as far as it was read: TGCAGTGCTTTAGGACTAGCGGGAGACAATGAG.

This clone has a count of ten or more. The sequenced fragment ends 3 residues before the CDR3 boundary, so the rest is inferred from the germline J gene. V gene TRBV30 combines with J gene TRBJ2-5; a weak D match, TRBD2 (6 bases). This CDR3 is built from 15 residues. Germline CDR1 is GTSNPN and CDR2 is SVGIG (reference sequence). Trimming cost V 6 bases and J 4 bases, with 21 bases left between them. CDR3 loop: CACEMAGTSRETQYF. The sequenced CDR3 bases are TGTGCCTGTGAAATGGCCGGGACTTCGCGAGAGACC.

This clone was observed at least ten times. The DNA ends 3 residues before the CDR3 does, and the rest of the CDR3 is filled in from the germline J gene. The chain recombines TRBV20-1 with TRBJ2-6; D ambiguous. Trimming stripped 6 bases from V and 0 bases from J, with 9 bases between. There are 14 residues in the CDR3. Germline CDR1 DFQATT, CDR2 SNEGSKA (reference sequence). CDR3 DNA (partial): TGCAGTGCCGACTCCAGCTCTGGGGCCAACGTC. Residues: CSADSSSGANV. The full CDR3 protein is CSADSSSGANVLTF.

This clone has ten or more counts. Sequencing ends 3 residues short of the CDR3 end; the germline J gene provides the rest. The chain links TRBV29-1 to TRBJ2-7, with a possible D match to TRBD1 (6 bases). The germline V gene encodes CDR1 SQVTM and CDR2 ANQGSEA. Trimming left V 4 bases short and J 2 bases short, with 9 bases between. CDR3 length: 12 residues. CDR3 amino acids: CSVGDRTYEQYF. The DNA read from the CDR3 is TGCAGCGTTGGAGACAGGACCTACGAG.

This clone was observed at least ten times. The sequenced fragment ends 3 residues before the CDR3 boundary, so the rest is inferred from the germline J gene. This sequence joins TRBV5-1 and TRBJ2-1, with TRBD1 matching 8 bases. Trimming took 4 bases from V and 7 from J; bases not matched to a gene: 7. Germline assignment: CDR1 SGHRS and CDR2 YFSETQ. This CDR3 region has 14 residues. CDR3 bases read: TGCGCCAGCAGCCCAACAGGGGGGACGAATGAG. Translated, it gives CASSPTGGTNE. The CDR3 reads in full as CASSPTGGTNEQFF.

There are many counts of this clone. Sequencing ends 3 residues short of the CDR3 end; the germline J gene provides the rest. The J gene is TRBJ1-5, the V gene TRBV30; perhaps TRBD1 as D (6 bases). Germline loops: CDR1 GTSNPN, CDR2 SVGIG (reference sequence). Trimming left V 3 bases short and J 1 base short, with 10 bases between. The CDR3 is 14 amino acids. CDR3 protein: CAWSLGQSNQPQHF. The DNA read from the CDR3 is TGTGCCTGGAGCCTTGGACAGAGCAATCAGCCC. The complete variable domain, with remaining parts taken from reference TRBV30 and TRBJ1-5, reads SQTIHQWPATLVQPVGSPLSLECTVEGTSNPNLYWYRQAAGRGLQLLFYSVGIGQISSEVPQNLSASRPQDRQFILSSKKLLLSDSGFYLCAWSLGQSNQPQHFGDGTRLSIL.

This clone was counted many times. The CDR3 end falls 3 residues outside the read, so it is completed with the germline J gene. The chain joins TRBV4-1 to TRBJ2-2; D ambiguous. Trimming removed 3 bases at V and 4 bases at J, with 12 bases between. CDR3 length: 15 residues. Per germline, CDR1 MGHRA and CDR2 YSYEKL. The sequenced part of the CDR3 DNA is TGCGCCAGCAGCCAGAGCCAAACCCTCACCGGGGAG. Protein sequence: CASSQSQTLTGE. The whole CDR3 sequence reads CASSQSQTLTGELFF.

This clone was seen many times. The read falls 3 residues short of the CDR3 end, and the missing part is taken from the germline J gene. This sequence joins TRBV18 and TRBJ2-7; 10 bases line up with TRBD2. CDR1 is KGHSH and CDR2 is LQKENI in the germline V gene. Losses at the gene ends were 0 bases for V and 6 bases for J; bases not matched to a gene: 5. CDR3 size: 15 residues. The covered CDR3 bases are TGTGCCAGCTCACCACCCCTAGCGGGAGCGGGCGAG. Translated: CASSPPLAGAGE. The CDR3 reads in full as CASSPPLAGAGEQYF.

At least ten counts were recorded for this clone. The read terminates 3 residues before the CDR3 end, so the remaining end is supplied by the germline J gene. V usage is TRBV28 and J usage is TRBJ2-7; the match to TRBD2 covers 7 bases. From germline, CDR1 is MDHEN and CDR2 SYDVKM. The CDR3 consists of 15 residues. The V gene end was trimmed by 2 bases and the J gene end by 3 bases; junction bases not matched to a gene: 7. The CDR3: CASSLSGTSYYEQYF. The DNA read from the CDR3 is TGTGCCAGCAGTTTAAGCGGGACTTCTTACTACGAG.

Many counts were recorded for this clone. Read sequence stops 3 residues before the CDR3 end, and the germline J gene provides the missing end. The J gene is TRBJ2-3, the V gene TRBV19; 7 bases map to TRBD2. V lost 9 bases, J lost 3 bases, and 3 bases stayed unmatched. CDR1 is LNHDA, CDR2 SQIVND, per germline (reference sequence). CDR3 length equals 12 residues. Incomplete CDR3 DNA: TGTGCCAGCCGGCGGGAGACAGATACG. Translating it yields CASRRETDT. The whole CDR3 region reads CASRRETDTQYF.

In its sample, this clone was seen many times. The read halts 3 residues ahead of the CDR3 end, with the missing end drawn from the germline J gene. The V call is TRBV12-3 or TRBV12-4, the J call TRBJ2-1; 10 positions match TRBD2. This CDR3 is 16 amino acids long. Trimming cost V 6 bases and J 5 bases; bases outside gene matches: 10. Incomplete CDR3 DNA: TGTGCCAGCAGCCCCACCGGGACTAGCGTTGACAATGAG. Encoded protein: CASSPTGTSVDNE. The CDR3, in full, reads CASSPTGTSVDNEQFF.

This clone came up many times. With the read ending 3 residues before the CDR3 end, the germline J gene is used to fill in that end. The chain links TRBV6-4 to TRBJ1-5; D perhaps matches TRBD1 (6 bases). The CDR3 spans 16 residues. Germline V gene data show CDR1 as MRHNA and CDR2 as SNTAGT. V was pared by 6 bases and J by 6 bases, with 21 bases between. The CDR3 bases that were read are TGTGCCAGCAGGCTCCTCCACAGGGAACTTCGTCAGCCC. It codes for CASRLLHRELRQP. The whole CDR3 is CASRLLHRELRQPQHF.

This clone came up many times. The CDR3 end is not reached by the read, which stops 3 residues before it; the germline J gene fills it in. This chain links TRBV11-2 with TRBJ1-1; TRBD1 matches at 8 bases. Per germline, CDR1 SGHAT and CDR2 FQNNGV. This CDR3 is 15 amino acids long. V lost 8 bases, J lost 4 bases, and 12 bases stayed unmatched. CDR3 DNA, as far as it was read: TGTGCCAGCTCTATCAACAGGGGGATCGCCACTGAA. It yields the protein CASSINRGIATE. In full, the CDR3 reads CASSINRGIATEAFF.

This clone appeared many times. Sequence at one end of the junction differs from germline and may be a read error. The CDR3 extends 3 residues past the end of the read, so its final part is completed from the germline J gene. V usage is TRBV7-7 and J usage is TRBJ2-7; D is undetermined. Germline assignment: CDR1 SSHAT and CDR2 FNYEAQ (reference sequence). The length of the CDR3 is 13 residues. CDR3 amino acids: CASSLSPDYEQYF. CDR3 DNA (partial): TGTGCTAGCAGCTTATCCCCAGACTACGAG.

This clone has a count of ten or more. Read coverage stops 3 residues before the CDR3 terminus; the germline J gene supplies the remainder. This sequence joins TRBV12-3 or TRBV12-4 and TRBJ1-5; tentatively, D is TRBD1 (5 bases). The CDR3 runs 19 residues. V was shortened by 2 bases and J by 4 bases, with 24 bases between the two germline ends. CDR3 region: CASSLIPRFGGESNQPQHF. Partial CDR3 DNA: TGTGCCAGCAGTTTAATACCCCGGTTCGGAGGGGAGTCAAATCAGCCC.

This clone was detected ten times or more. The CDR3 goes on 3 residues after the read ends, and that part is filled in from the germline J gene. The chain couples TRBV5-1 to TRBJ1-1, with D unresolved. V lost 7 bases and J lost 1, with 11 bases in between. The CDR3 runs 13 residues. In germline, CDR1 is SGHRS, CDR2 YFSETQ. The part of the CDR3 DNA that was read is TGCGCCAGCCGCGCTACAGAGAACACTGAA. Translated: CASRATENTE. The whole CDR3 is CASRATENTEAFF.

This clone has ten or more counts. The read ends 3 residues early relative to the CDR3; the germline J gene fills the gap. This rearrangement joins TRBV2 to TRBJ2-5, with D possibly being TRBD1 (6 bases). V shed 6 bases and J shed 5 bases, with 10 bases lying between them. The CDR3 sequence is 12 residues long. Germline CDR1 and CDR2: SNHLY and FYNNEI. Partial CDR3 DNA: TGTGCCAGCAGAACAGGGATCGAGACC. Its translation: CASRTGIET. The CDR3 reads in full as CASRTGIETQYF.

This clone was seen many times. From the germline J gene comes the end of the CDR3, since the read stops 3 residues before it. The chain carries TRBV4-1 and TRBJ2-5, with D perhaps TRBD2 (5 bases). V was shortened by 2 bases and J by 5 bases, with 15 bases between the two germline ends. The CDR3 loop spans 15 amino acids. The germline CDR1 and CDR2 sequences are MGHRA and YSYEKL. CDR3 DNA, as far as it was read: TGCGCCAGCAGCCAAACCGGGCCCAAGCGGGAGACC. Translation: CASSQTGPKRET. The entire CDR3 reads CASSQTGPKRETQYF.

This clone was seen many times. The CDR3 is cut off 3 residues early in the read; its end comes from the germline J gene. The chain is built from TRBV5-1 and TRBJ1-4; D unresolved. Trimming left V 0 bases short and J 4 bases short, with 10 bases between. The CDR3 consists of 15 residues. The germline gives CDR1 SGHRS, CDR2 YFSETQ. The CDR3 protein is CASSLEAGFNEKLFF. The CDR3 DNA, read in part, is TGCGCCAGCAGCTTGGAGGCAGGCTTTAATGAAAAA. The variable domain in full, completed from reference TRBV5-1 and TRBJ1-4, reads KAGVTQTPRYLIKTRGQQVTLSCSPISGHRSVSWYQQTPGQGLQFLFEYFSETQRNKGNFPGRFSGRQFSNSRSEMNVSTLELGDSALYLCASSLEAGFNEKLFFGSGTQLSVL.

This clone has a count of ten or more. CDR3: CASSFVGGLYEQYF. The CDR3 bases that were read are TGTGCCAGCAGCTTCGTGGGAGGACTATACGAG. The chain combines TRBV7-2 with TRBJ2-7; D is possibly TRBD2 (6 bases). The read terminates 3 residues before the CDR3 end, so the remaining end is supplied by the germline J gene. Trimming took 3 bases from V and 4 from J, leaving 13 bases between them. The CDR3 covers 14 residues. Germline V CDR1 and CDR2: SGHTA, FQGNSA.

This clone has ten or more counts. The CDR3 end lies 3 residues beyond the end of the read and is filled in from the germline J gene. This chain links TRBV12-3 or TRBV12-4 with TRBJ2-3, with a tentative D call TRBD1 (6 bases). V lost 5 bases and J lost 6, with 12 bases in between. The length of the CDR3 is 13 residues. The CDR3 reads CASSLDRRDTQYF. The CDR3 DNA, read in part, is TGTGCCAGCAGTCTTGACAGGAGGGATACG.

This clone was counted many times. The read falls 3 residues short of the CDR3 end, and the missing part is taken from the germline J gene. The genes are TRBV28 and TRBJ2-3; 7 nucleotides agree with TRBD2. The CDR3 spans 17 residues. Germline trimming cut 6 bases from V and 2 bases from J; bases unmatched to any gene: 14. The germline V gene encodes CDR1 MDHEN and CDR2 SYDVKM. The DNA read from the CDR3 is TGTGCCAGCAGCCCTCCAAGACTAGCTAAATTCACAGATACG. It encodes CASSPPRLAKFTDT. The whole CDR3 protein reads CASSPPRLAKFTDTQYF.